This is a list of T cell receptor beta chains from one sample in a study of blood T cell repertoires in COVID-19. Sequencing used immunoSEQ multiplex PCR; TCRdb keeps in-frame clones, though not all of them. This table has about 43,000 clones, just under 85% appearing once. Specimen: peripheral blood. Every receptor here comes from a woman aged 60 to 75 with acute or convalescent COVID-19. The CDR3 runs from the conserved cysteine through the conserved F or W.

j_gene	v_gene	len	CDR3aa
TRBJ2-3	TRBV7-3	14	CASSLEGQADTQYF
TRBJ1-4	TRBV6-2/TRBV6-3	15	CASSRSGTVNEKLFF
TRBJ2-7	TRBV6-5	14	CASSYGSGPYEQHF
TRBJ1-6	TRBV5-5	18	CASSLGPGGAGRSSPLHF
TRBJ2-7	TRBV2	15	CASERSPDSPYEQYF
TRBJ1-6	TRBV6-5	16	CASSYDRNLIYSPLHF
TRBJ2-1	TRBV7-2	17	CASSSTRGQGRYNEQFF
TRBJ1-4	TRBV3-1/TRBV3-2	14	CASSYTPTNEKLFF
TRBJ1-2	TRBV12-3/TRBV12-4	12	CASSFGTRAYTF
TRBJ2-3	TRBV7-3	16	CASSPGQGGPFDTQYF
TRBJ2-1	TRBV24-1	15	CATSVRGAGIDEQFF
TRBJ1-1	TRBV7-9	14	CASSLEGVGTEAFF
TRBJ2-5	TRBV2	14	CASMRLDGPETQYF
TRBJ1-1	TRBV7-2	15	CASSLVGQDGTEAFF
TRBJ1-3	TRBV12-5	17	CASAYEGQAYSGNTIYF
TRBJ2-7	TRBV28	16	CASSLPPGGLPYEQYF
TRBJ1-6	TRBV11-2	17	CASSLDQTGWVNSPLHF
TRBJ1-5	TRBV10-3	17	CAISKYPGQGKIGPQHF
TRBJ1-6	TRBV27	17	CASSLIGRDSYNSPLHF
TRBJ1-6	TRBV28	16	CASRIPTGANNSPLHF
TRBJ1-1	TRBV7-9	14	CASSPDVWLAEAFF
TRBJ1-6	TRBV7-2	14	CASSSGTGYSPLHF
TRBJ2-7	TRBV12-3/TRBV12-4	13	CASTITGTYEQYF
TRBJ1-5	TRBV2	14	CASSGYTGNQPQHF
TRBJ1-2	TRBV6-1	16	CASSGDRGSANYGYTF
TRBJ2-3	TRBV3-1/TRBV3-2	16	CASSPLVDSSTDTQYF
TRBJ1-2	TRBV6-1	14	CASSEINRDYGYTF
TRBJ1-3	TRBV5-4	14	CASSLSGGGNTIYF
TRBJ1-5	TRBV30	14	CAWSGGSPSQPQHF
TRBJ2-2	TRBV5-1	13	CASSRRGAGELFF
TRBJ1-6	TRBV6-5	15	CASSYSQVYNSPLHF
TRBJ1-4	TRBV10-3	14	CAIKNDRDSEKLFF
TRBJ1-2	TRBV30	15	CAGLSGTGGSYGYTF
TRBJ1-1	TRBV4-1	15	CASSPQLRGNTEAFF
TRBJ2-3	TRBV5-1	20	CASSYRGTSGSLVSTDTQYF
TRBJ1-6	TRBV6-1	18	CASSEAGGGAVEFGPLHF
TRBJ2-7	TRBV6-1	14	CASRPTGGLYEQYF
TRBJ2-1	TRBV7-8	13	CATYPSSYNEQFF
TRBJ1-5	TRBV30	12	CAWSTGNQPQHF
TRBJ2-3	TRBV12-3/TRBV12-4	13	CASSFSGTDTQYF
TRBJ2-7	TRBV7-6	16	CASSLENRGILDEQYF
TRBJ1-1	TRBV9	16	CASSSIPRKLNTEAFF
TRBJ1-6	TRBV27	14	CASSLMRYNSPLHF
TRBJ2-3	TRBV9	16	CASSTRQGVRTDTQYF
TRBJ2-7	TRBV28	16	CASSPNADRGSYEQYF
TRBJ1-3	TRBV4-2	14	CASSQEEGSNTIYF
TRBJ2-2	TRBV5-1	13	CASSLLDTGELFF